This T cell receptor beta chain is from a study of T cell responses to AZD1222 COVID-19 vaccine. With V trimmed by 5 bases and J by 3 bases, 11 bases remained unmatched. CDR1 is LNHNV and CDR2 is YYDKDF in the germline V gene (reference sequence). This CDR3 has 16 residues. TCRdb keeps only in-frame clones here, not all; method: immunoSEQ multiplex PCR. The repertoire has 120,000 to 150,000 clones, over 85% of them found once; the top ten carry roughly 1.8%. About this clone: Its antigen is unknown.

Broader study findings: Reports indicate that nearly half of spike-specific TCRs are directed at unmutated variant regions. Spike-wide vaccine-associated CD4 TCRs dominated at 160-218 and 743-854. Researchers took repertoire samples only after the peak T cell response had come. An increase in Spike-specific TCR breadth and depth was observed after two AZD1222 doses.

This TCR was recovered from an adult who received the AZD1222 COVID-19 vaccine. Specimen: peripheral blood, collected 28 days after the second AZD1222 dose. This chain uses TRBV15 with TRBJ2-3, with TRBD2 matching 7 bases. CDR3 in DNA: TGTGCCACCAGCGGGCGCAGGGAGGGTGGAACAGATACGCAGTATTTT. Its protein product is CATSGRREGGTDTQYF.